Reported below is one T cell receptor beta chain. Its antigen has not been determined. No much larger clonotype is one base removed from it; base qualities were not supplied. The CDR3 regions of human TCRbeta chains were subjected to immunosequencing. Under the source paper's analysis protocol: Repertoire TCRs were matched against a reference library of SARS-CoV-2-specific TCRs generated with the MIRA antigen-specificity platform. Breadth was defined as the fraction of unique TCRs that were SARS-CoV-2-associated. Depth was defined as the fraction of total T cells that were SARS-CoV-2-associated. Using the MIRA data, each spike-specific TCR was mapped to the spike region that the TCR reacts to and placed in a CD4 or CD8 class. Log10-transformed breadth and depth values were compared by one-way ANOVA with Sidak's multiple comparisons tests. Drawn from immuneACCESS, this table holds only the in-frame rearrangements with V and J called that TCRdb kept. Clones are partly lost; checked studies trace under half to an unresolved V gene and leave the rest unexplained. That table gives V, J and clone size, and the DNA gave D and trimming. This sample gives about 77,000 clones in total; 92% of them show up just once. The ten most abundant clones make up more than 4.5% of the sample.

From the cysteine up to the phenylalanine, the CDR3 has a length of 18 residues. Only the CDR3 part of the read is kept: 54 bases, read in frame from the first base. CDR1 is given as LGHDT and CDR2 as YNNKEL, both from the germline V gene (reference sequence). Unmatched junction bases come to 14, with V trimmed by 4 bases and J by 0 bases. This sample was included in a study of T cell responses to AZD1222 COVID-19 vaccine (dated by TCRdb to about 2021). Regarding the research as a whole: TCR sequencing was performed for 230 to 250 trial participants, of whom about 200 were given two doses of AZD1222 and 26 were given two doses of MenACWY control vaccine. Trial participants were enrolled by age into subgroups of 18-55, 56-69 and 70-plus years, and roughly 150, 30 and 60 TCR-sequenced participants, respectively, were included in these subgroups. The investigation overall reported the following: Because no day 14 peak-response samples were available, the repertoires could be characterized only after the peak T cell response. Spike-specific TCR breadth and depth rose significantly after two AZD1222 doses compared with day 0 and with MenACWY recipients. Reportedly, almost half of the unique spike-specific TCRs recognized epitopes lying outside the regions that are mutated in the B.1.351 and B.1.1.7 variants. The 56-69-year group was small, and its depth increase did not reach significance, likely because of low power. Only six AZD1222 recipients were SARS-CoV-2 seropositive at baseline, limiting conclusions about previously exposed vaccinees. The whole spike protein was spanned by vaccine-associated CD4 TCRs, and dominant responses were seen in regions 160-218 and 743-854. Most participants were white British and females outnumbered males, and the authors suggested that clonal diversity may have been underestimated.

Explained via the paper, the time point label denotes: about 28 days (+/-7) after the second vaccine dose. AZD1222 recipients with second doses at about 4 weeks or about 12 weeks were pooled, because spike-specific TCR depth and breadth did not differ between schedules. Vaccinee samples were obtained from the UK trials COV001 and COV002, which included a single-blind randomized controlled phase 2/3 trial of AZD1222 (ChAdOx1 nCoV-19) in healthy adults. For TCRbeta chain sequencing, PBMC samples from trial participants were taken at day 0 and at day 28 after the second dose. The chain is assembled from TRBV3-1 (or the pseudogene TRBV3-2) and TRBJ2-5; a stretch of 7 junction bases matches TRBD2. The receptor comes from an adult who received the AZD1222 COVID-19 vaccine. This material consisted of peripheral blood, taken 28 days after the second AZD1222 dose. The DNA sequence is TGTGCCAGCAGCCTAGCGGGCGCTAATATGGGGTACCAAGAGACCCAGTACTTC. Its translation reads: CASSLAGANMGYQETQYF.